The 14 T cell receptor beta chains below were found in one sample sequenced in a study of OX40 agonist ivuxolimab in advanced cancers. Generated by immunoSEQ multiplex PCR, the TCRdb table keeps only in-frame clones and is missing some. The sample lists some 25,000 clones, about 80% seen once, with approximately 1.5% in the top ten. Sequencing was performed on CD4+ or CD8+ T cells sorted from blood, taken in a trial of the OX40 agonist ivuxolimab. These receptors were obtained from an adult with an advanced solid tumor such as melanoma, head and neck, liver or kidney cancer.

The J gene is TRBJ1-2, the V gene TRBV28, with D hard to call. This CDR3 contains 15 residues. Germline V gives CDR1 MDHEN, CDR2 SYDVKM. V was shortened by 6 bases and J by 4 bases, with 18 bases between the two germline ends. The CDR3 loop is CASRFSHQKGYGYTF. The DNA for the CDR3 is TGTGCCAGCAGATTCAGCCACCAAAAGGGCTATGGCTACACCTTC.

The genes are TRBV7-9 and TRBJ2-7; tentatively, D is TRBD1 (6 bases). Between the trimmed V and J ends, which lost 6 bases and 4 bases, there was a span of 10 bases. The germline gives CDR1 SEHNR, CDR2 FQNEAQ (reference sequence). CDR3 size: 12 residues. The CDR3 sequence: CASSFDRYEQYF. The CDR3 DNA reads as TGTGCCAGCAGTTTCGACAGGTACGAGCAGTACTTC.

This clone was seen a single time. This chain links TRBV6-5 with TRBJ2-7, with 9 bases identical to TRBD1. The germline CDR1 and CDR2 sequences are MNHEY and SVGAGI. This CDR3 spans 15 amino acids. V was clipped by 5 bases and J by 4 bases; unmatched bases: 9. CDR3 nucleotides: TGTGCCAGCAGTCCCGGGACAGGGTCGGAGTACGAGCAGTACTTC. Residues: CASSPGTGSEYEQYF.

This clone was observed once. This chain uses TRBV11-3 with TRBJ2-7; D might be TRBD1 or TRBD2, each matching 5 bases. This CDR3 comprises 14 residues. The germline gives CDR1 SGHNT, CDR2 YENEEA. The V and J ends lost 5 bases and 6 bases respectively, with 17 bases between them. CDR3 coding DNA: TGTGCCAGCAGCGTCTCAGGTACGAGGGGCGAGCAGTACTTC. It translates to CASSVSGTRGEQYF.

V and J are TRBV15 and TRBJ2-1, with 9 bases fitting TRBD2. Germline trimming cut 1 base from V and 9 bases from J; bases unmatched to any gene: 7. Germline lookup yields CDR1 LNHNV and CDR2 YYDKDF (reference sequence). CDR3 length equals 15 residues. CDR3 sequence (DNA): TGTGCCACCAGCAGAGTTGCGGGAGGGCCGGGTGAGCAGTTCTTC. It translates to CATSRVAGGPGEQFF.

The gene calls are TRBV28 and TRBJ2-5; D is undetermined. This CDR3 is 13 amino acids long. The germline gives CDR1 MDHEN, CDR2 SYDVKM. V was shortened by 5 bases and J by 3 bases, with 10 bases between the two germline ends. DNA of the CDR3: TGTGCCAGCAGTCCTCCTAGGGAAGAGACCCAGTACTTC. Translated, it gives CASSPPREETQYF.

This sequence joins TRBV19 and TRBJ2-7; D may match TRBD1 or TRBD2 (5 bases each). The V end lost 7 bases, the J end lost 1 base, and 14 bases lay between the germline ends. CDR1 and CDR2 (germline): LNHDA, SQIVND (reference sequence). This CDR3 is built from 14 residues. The CDR3 coding sequence is TGTGCCAGTAAACTTGGGACGGGGTCCTACGAGCAGTACTTC. It codes for CASKLGTGSYEQYF.

The chain links TRBV4-3 to TRBJ1-3; D unclear. Per germline, CDR1 LGHNA and CDR2 YSLEER. V was trimmed by 4 bases and J by 5 bases, leaving 9 bases between them. This CDR3 is 13 amino acids long. The CDR3 nucleotides are TGCGCCAGCAGCCCCGAGTGGCGAAACACCATATATTTT. Translation: CASSPEWRNTIYF.

The chain is built from TRBV5-1 and TRBJ1-6; D is perhaps TRBD1 (5 bases). CDR1 is SGHRS, CDR2 YFSETQ, per germline. Trimming took 0 bases from V and 0 from J, leaving 13 bases between them. The CDR3 totals 18 residues. The CDR3 DNA reads as TGCGCCAGCAGCTTGGCCGGGGCAGGGAGCTCCTATAATTCACCCCTCCACTTT. This translates into CASSLAGAGSSYNSPLHF.

The chain carries TRBV7-2 and TRBJ2-1; D uncertain. Deletions cut 5 bases from V and 7 bases from J, with 12 bases between. The CDR3 covers 13 residues. Per germline, CDR1 SGHTA and CDR2 FQGNSA. The DNA of the CDR3 is TGTGCCAGCAGCCCCTTAGGGCGGAATGAGCAGTTCTTC. Protein sequence: CASSPLGRNEQFF.

The chain links TRBV5-8 to TRBJ1-2; no clear D gene. Germline CDR1 SGHTS, CDR2 YDEGEE. The CDR3 runs to 12 residues. V was pared by 2 bases and J by 8 bases, with 10 bases between. CDR3 sequence reads: CASSFRVEGYTF. In DNA, the CDR3 is TGTGCCAGCAGCTTTAGGGTGGAAGGCTACACCTTC. Variable domain in full (rest from reference TRBV5-8 and TRBJ1-2): EAGVTQSPTHLIKTRGQQATLRCSPISGHTSVYWYQQALGLGLQFLLWYDEGEERNRGNFPPRFSGRQFPNYSSELNVNALELEDSALYLCASSFRVEGYTFGSGTRLTVV.

The chain joins TRBV2 to TRBJ1-6; the D gene is possibly TRBD1 (5 bases). Trimming shortened V by 5 bases and J by 8 bases, and 19 bases separated the two germline ends. This CDR3 is 16 amino acids long. Germline V gene lookup returns CDR1 SNHLY and CDR2 FYNNEI. CDR3 sequence: CASSPTLSRGDSPLHF. In DNA, the CDR3 is TGTGCCAGCAGTCCCACCCTGAGTAGGGGTGATTCACCCCTCCACTTT. The complete variable domain, with remaining parts taken from reference TRBV2 and TRBJ1-6, reads EPEVTQTPSHQVTQMGQEVILRCVPISNHLYFYWYRQILGQKVEFLVSFYNNEISEKSEIFDDQFSVERPDGSNFTLKIRSTKLEDSAMYFCASSPTLSRGDSPLHFGNGTRLTVT.

The J gene is TRBJ2-6, the V gene TRBV19; D not resolved. From germline, CDR1 is LNHDA and CDR2 SQIVND (reference sequence). Trimming took off 3 bases at V and 0 bases at J, with 12 bases between the two ends. CDR3 size: 17 residues. The CDR3 region is CASSILGIYSGANVLTF. CDR3 DNA: TGTGCCAGTAGTATTTTGGGTATTTACTCTGGGGCCAACGTCCTGACTTTC.

The chain links TRBV28 to TRBJ1-5; no clear D gene. V was cut by 6 bases and J by 4 bases, with 7 bases left in between. There are 12 residues in the CDR3. The V gene's germline CDR1 is MDHEN and CDR2 SYDVKM. This chain's CDR3 is CASRIWNQPQHF. The CDR3 nucleotides read TGTGCCAGCAGGATTTGGAATCAGCCCCAGCATTTT.